The clone carrying this T cell receptor (beta chain) was observed a handful of times. The antigen is undetermined. The ends were cut back, 6 bases at V and 7 bases at J, with 12 bases in the middle. Germline lookup yields CDR1 LNHNV and CDR2 YYDKDF (reference sequence). The CDR3 runs to 13 residues. The data stem from a study of vaccination effects on CD4 cells after COVID-19. Viral peptide pools were used in the ViraFEST assay to expand antigen-specific CD4+ T cells, and sequencing came afterward. The authors isolated CD4+ T cells after roughly eleven days of culture. Subjects were given two BNT162b2 or mRNA-1273 vaccine doses. About 2 million PBMC were placed in each well, which was supplemented with approximately 9.7 IU/ml IL-2 and approximately 9.2 ug/ml peptides. IL-2 medium was substituted for half the medium on days 3 and 7. Regarding the study as a whole: Among infection- and vaccine-induced clones, marked clonal contraction occurred late after vaccination. Convalescent patients were few in the study, and early post-infection timepoints were absent.

This table comes from immunoSEQ multiplex PCR, and its TCRdb copy is limited to in-frame clones, with some not included. The sample lists under 80,000 clones, approximately 73% occurring once. The sample in question was CD4+ T cells from PBMCs cultured with HCoV-229E spike peptides, obtained after COVID-19 vaccination. The receptor was isolated from a human donor who received a COVID-19 vaccine. The chain employs TRBV15 and TRBJ1-4; D perhaps matches TRBD1 (5 bases). The CDR3 sequence: CATRGGGGEKLFF. CDR3 coding DNA: TGTGCCACCAGGGGCGGGGGAGGTGAAAAACTGTTTTTT.